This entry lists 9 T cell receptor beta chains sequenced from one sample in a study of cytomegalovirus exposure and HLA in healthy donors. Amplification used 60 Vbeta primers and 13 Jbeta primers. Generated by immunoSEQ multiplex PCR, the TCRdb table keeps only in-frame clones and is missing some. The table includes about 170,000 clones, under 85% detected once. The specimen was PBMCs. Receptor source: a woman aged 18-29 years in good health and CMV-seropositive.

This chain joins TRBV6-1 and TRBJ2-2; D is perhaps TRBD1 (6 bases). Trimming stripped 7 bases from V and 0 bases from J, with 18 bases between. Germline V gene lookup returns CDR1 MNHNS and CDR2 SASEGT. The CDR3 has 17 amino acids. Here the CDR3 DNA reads TGTGCCAGCACCGAAGCCCTTGGGACATCGAACACCGGGGAGCTGTTTTTT. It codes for CASTEALGTSNTGELFF.

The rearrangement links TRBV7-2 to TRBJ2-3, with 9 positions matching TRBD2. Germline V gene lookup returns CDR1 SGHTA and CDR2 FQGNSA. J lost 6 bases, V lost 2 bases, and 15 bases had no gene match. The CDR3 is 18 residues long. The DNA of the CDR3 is TGTGCCAGCAGCTTACAGGGTGCGGGGCGGGGGGGCCGGGATACGCAGTATTTT. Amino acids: CASSLQGAGRGGRDTQYF.

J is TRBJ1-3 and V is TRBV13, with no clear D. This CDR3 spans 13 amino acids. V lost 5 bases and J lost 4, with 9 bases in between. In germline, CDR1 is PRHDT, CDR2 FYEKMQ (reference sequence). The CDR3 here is CASSVNEGNTIYF. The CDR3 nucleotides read TGTGCCAGCAGCGTAAACGAGGGAAACACCATATATTTT.

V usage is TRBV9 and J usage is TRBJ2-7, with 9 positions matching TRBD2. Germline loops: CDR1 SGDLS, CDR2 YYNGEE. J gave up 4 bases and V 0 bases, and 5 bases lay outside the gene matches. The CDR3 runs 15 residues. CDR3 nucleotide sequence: TGTGCCAGCAGCGTAGACCCAGCGGGGGGTTACGAGCAGTACTTC. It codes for CASSVDPAGGYEQYF. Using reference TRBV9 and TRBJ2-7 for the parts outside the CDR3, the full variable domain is DSGVTQTPKHLITATGQRVTLRCSPRSGDLSVYWYQQSLDQGLQFLIQYYNGEERAKGNILERFSAQQFPDLHSELNLSSLELGDSALYFCASSVDPAGGYEQYFGPGTRLTVT.

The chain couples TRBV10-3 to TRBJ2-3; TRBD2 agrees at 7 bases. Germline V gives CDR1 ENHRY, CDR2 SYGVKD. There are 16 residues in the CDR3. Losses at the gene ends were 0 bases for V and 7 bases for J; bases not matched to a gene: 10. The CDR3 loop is CAISESQTTSLNTQYF. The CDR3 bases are TGTGCCATCAGTGAGTCGCAGACGACTAGCTTAAATACGCAGTATTTT.

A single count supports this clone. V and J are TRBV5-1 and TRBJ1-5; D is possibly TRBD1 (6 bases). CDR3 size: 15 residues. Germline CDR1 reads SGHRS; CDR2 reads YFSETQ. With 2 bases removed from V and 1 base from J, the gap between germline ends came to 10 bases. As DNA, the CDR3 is TGCGCCAGCAGCTTAACAGGGATGAGCAATCAGCCCCAGCATTTT. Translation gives CASSLTGMSNQPQHF.

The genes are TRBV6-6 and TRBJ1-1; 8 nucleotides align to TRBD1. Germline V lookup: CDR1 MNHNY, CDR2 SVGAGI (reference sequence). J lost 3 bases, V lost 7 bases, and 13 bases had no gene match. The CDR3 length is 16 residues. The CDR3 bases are TGTGCCAGCATAATGGACAGGGTGAGGTCGGACACTGAAGCTTTCTTT. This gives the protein CASIMDRVRSDTEAFF.

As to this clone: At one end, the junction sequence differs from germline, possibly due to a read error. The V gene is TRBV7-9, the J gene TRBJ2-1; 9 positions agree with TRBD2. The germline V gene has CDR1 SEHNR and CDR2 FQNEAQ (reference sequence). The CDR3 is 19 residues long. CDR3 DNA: TGTTCCAGCAGCTTATTGGTCGCGGCGGGACTAGCCTACTACAATGAGCAGTTCTTC. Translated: CSSSLLVAAGLAYYNEQFF.

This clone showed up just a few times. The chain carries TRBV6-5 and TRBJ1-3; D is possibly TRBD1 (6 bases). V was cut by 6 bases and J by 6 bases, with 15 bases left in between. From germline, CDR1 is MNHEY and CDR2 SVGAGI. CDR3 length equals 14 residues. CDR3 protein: CASSRGGRENTIYF. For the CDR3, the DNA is TGTGCCAGCAGCAGGGGCGGAAGGGAAAACACCATATATTTT.